This T cell receptor (beta chain) derives from a study of CD8 T cells in Susac syndrome. This clonotype was counted a single time. This CDR3 has 13 amino acids. Random hexamers primed reverse transcription of roughly 0.5 to 1 ug RNA. TCRdb independently ran MiXCR on the immunoSEQ multiplex PCR reads; one entry per CDR3 protein. The sample includes hundreds of thousands of distinct CDR3 sequences, 85% seen only once; the top ten take 0.2% to 0.25%. High-throughput TCR beta sequencing covered peripheral CD8+ and CD4+ T cells. Included as multiple sclerosis controls were treatment-naive patients who had stable or active relapsing-remitting disease.

The chain employs TRBV21-1 and TRBJ1-1. TRBV21-1 is annotated as a pseudogene. This TCR was sampled from a human donor with multiple sclerosis. The sequenced material came from CD8+ T cells from PBMCs. The CDR3 sequence: CASSRKKDTEAFF. The CDR3 nucleotides are TGTGCCAGCAGCAGGAAAAAGGACACTGAAGCTTTCTTT.